This TCR beta chain was captured in a study of CD8+CD57+ T cells in acquired aplastic anemia. As for the study in general: Quantities of DNA derived from sorted CD4+ and CD8+ cells averaged roughly 3.4 ug.

Germline V gives CDR1 KGHDR, CDR2 SFDVKD. The V end was cut by 6 bases, the J end by 3 bases, with 8 bases between. The CDR3 runs 13 residues. Genomic DNA provided the template from which TCR beta VDJ and CDR3 profiles were obtained. TCRdb passed the reads through MiXCR, listing each CDR3 protein once. The sample carries 400,000 to 500,000 distinct CDR3 sequences, 60% to 80% recorded once. The chain uses TRBV24-1 and TRBJ1-5; D is uncertain. The sample was sorted CD4+, CD8+, or CD8+CD57+ T cells (not recorded which) from PBMCs. The clonotype originates from a human donor in good health, serving as a control. CDR3 in DNA: TGTGCCACCAGTCCTGGCTTCAATCAGCCCCAGCATTTT. It yields the protein CATSPGFNQPQHF.